The 25 T cell receptor beta chains below all came from one sample that was sequenced in a study of read filtering for tumor transcriptome and immune sequencing. Molecular barcoded adaptors covering alpha/delta and beta/gamma chains were used on approximately 400 ng RNA. TCRdb reprocessed the reads via MiXCR and lists one record per CDR3 protein. The sample includes around 65,000 distinct CDR3 sequences, roughly 19% of them seen just once. Input material: a population of CD138-negative cells sorted from bone marrow. The receptors stem from a donor aged 40 or older with multiple myeloma.

This clonotype was detected ten times or more. V is TRBV20-1 and J is TRBJ2-1; 10 positions match TRBD2. The CDR3 extends over 13 amino acids. The junction had 3 bases not matched to a gene; V was cut back by 3 bases and J by 7 bases. The germline CDR1 and CDR2 sequences are DFQATT and SNEGSKA (reference sequence). The CDR3 bases are TGCAGTGCTAGTGCTAGCGGGAGTAATGAGCAGTTCTTC. The encoded protein is CSASASGSNEQFF.

In its sample, this clonotype was seen many times. The chain recombines TRBV5-5 with TRBJ2-3; D is possibly TRBD1 or TRBD2 (5 bases each). V was trimmed by 6 bases and J by 0 bases, leaving 17 bases between them. Per germline, CDR1 SGHKS and CDR2 YYEKEE (reference sequence). This CDR3 comprises 16 residues. CDR3 bases: TGTGCCAGCACCAACCTCTACGGGGCTAGCACAGATACGCAGTATTTT. Residues: CASTNLYGASTDTQYF.

In the case of this clonotype: A much larger clone differs by one base, so this may be a read error. The chain joins TRBV7-6 to TRBJ2-2; D is unclear. In germline, CDR1 is SGHVS, CDR2 FNYEAQ. There are 16 residues in the CDR3. The CDR3 DNA follows: TGTGCCAGCAGCTTAGCGAGTGGGTCGAACGCCGGGGAGCTGTTTTTT. Translating gives CASSLASGSNAGELFF.

This clonotype is a singleton in its sample. A read error may produce the germline difference seen at one junction end. This sequence joins TRBV5-5 and TRBJ2-3; possible D gene TRBD2, 5 bases. Germline CDR1 is SGHKS and CDR2 is YYEKEE (reference sequence). The CDR3 length is 14 residues. DNA for the CDR3: TGTGACAGCAGCTTGGTTCAGCGGACAGATACGCAGTATTTT. It encodes CDSSLVQRTDTQYF.

Many counts were recorded for this clonotype. This chain joins TRBV6-2 or TRBV6-3 and TRBJ1-5, with unresolved D. The CDR3 covers 12 residues. The V end was cut by 8 bases, the J end by 0 bases, with 5 bases between. Germline assignment: CDR1 MNHEY and CDR2 SVGEGT. In DNA form, the CDR3 reads TGTGCCAGCGGCCATAGCAATCAGCCCCAGCATTTT. Its translation: CASGHSNQPQHF.

This clonotype was picked up many times. The rearrangement uses TRBV20-1 and TRBJ2-1; D might be TRBD2 (6 bases). The germline V gene has CDR1 DFQATT and CDR2 SNEGSKA (reference sequence). The length of the CDR3 is 15 residues. Trimming cost V 5 bases and J 0 bases, with 14 bases left between them. The CDR3 reads CSALGLARSYNEQFF. The DNA of the CDR3 is TGCAGTGCTCTGGGTCTAGCGCGCTCCTACAATGAGCAGTTCTTC.

This clonotype was counted at least ten times. The chain links TRBV5-1 to TRBJ2-3; 11 nucleotides line up with TRBD2. Unmatched junction bases numbered 14, after V lost 7 bases and J lost 1 base. The CDR3 spans 18 residues. Germline V CDR1 and CDR2: SGHRS, YFSETQ. The CDR3, as DNA: TGCGCCAGCGGCCCGGGACTAGCGGAGTCCCCTGGCACAGATACGCAGTATTTT. Its translation is CASGPGLAESPGTDTQYF.

This clonotype was seen only a few times. A much larger clone sits a single nucleotide away, making a read error possible. The rearrangement joins TRBV9 to TRBJ1-1; D is uncertain. This CDR3 contains 13 residues. Germline V CDR1 and CDR2: SGDLS, YYNGEE. CDR3 region: CASSVADRTEASF. CDR3 nucleotide sequence: TGTGCCAGCAGCGTAGCGGATAGGACTGAAGCTTCCTTT.

The chain combines TRBV11-2 with TRBJ1-5; D might be TRBD1 (5 bases). The CDR3 loop spans 13 amino acids. Germline V lookup: CDR1 SGHAT, CDR2 FQNNGV. Trimming took 0 bases from V and 6 from J, leaving 6 bases between them. CDR3 nucleotides: TGTGCCAGCAGCTTAGATCAGGGTCAGCCCCAGCATTTT. Its protein product is CASSLDQGQPQHF.

This clonotype is categorized as medium-sized. The chain uses TRBV7-2 and TRBJ2-1; TRBD2 matches at 10 bases. This CDR3 comprises 15 residues. CDR1 SGHTA and CDR2 FQGNSA come from the germline V gene. V lost 5 bases to trimming and J lost 5 bases; unmatched junction nucleotides: 6. DNA of the CDR3: TGTGCCAGCAGCCCCACTAGCGGGGCTCACAATGAGCAGTTCTTC. This sequence encodes CASSPTSGAHNEQFF.

As regards this clonotype: A much bigger clone sits one base away, suggesting this may be a read error. Since the CDR3 does not end with the conserved phenylalanine or tryptophan, this likely comes from a read error. The gene calls are TRBV12-3 or TRBV12-4 and TRBJ1-5; possible D gene TRBD1, 6 bases. This CDR3 is built from 13 residues. The ends were cut back, 6 bases at V and 7 bases at J, with 13 bases in the middle. In DNA form, the CDR3 reads TGTGCCAGCAGCTCAGACAGGACGCAGCCCCAGCATCTT. This gives the protein CASSSDRTQPQHL.

This clonotype was counted many times. This sequence joins TRBV11-2 and TRBJ2-1; 9 bases map to TRBD2. Germline CDR1 is SGHAT and CDR2 is FQNNGV. This CDR3 has 14 amino acids. Trimming removed 4 bases from V and 7 bases from J; junction bases left unmatched: 5. In DNA, the CDR3 is TGTGCCAGCAGCTATAGCGGGGGTCGTAATGAGCAGTTCTTC. Its protein is CASSYSGGRNEQFF.

This clonotype was counted between two and nine times. This chain connects TRBV28 to TRBJ1-2; TRBD1 agrees at 7 bases. After removal of 7 bases from V and 2 bases from J, the junction contained 7 bases not matched to a gene. From germline, CDR1 is MDHEN and CDR2 SYDVKM. The CDR3 runs 14 residues. The CDR3 spells CASTPGGGNYGYTF. CDR3 sequence (DNA): TGTGCCAGCACTCCAGGGGGGGGGAACTATGGCTACACCTTC.

This clonotype has ten or more counts. One end of the junction fails to match germline, which may point to a read error. The chain combines TRBV19 with TRBJ2-1; no reliable D call. This CDR3 is 12 amino acids long. The germline V gene encodes CDR1 LNHDA and CDR2 SQIVND (reference sequence). The CDR3 DNA sequence: TGTGCCAGTAGTCTAAGTCACAATGAGCAGCTCTTC. Translation gives CASSLSHNEQLF.

In its sample, this clonotype was seen a few times. The chain recombines TRBV12-3 or TRBV12-4 with TRBJ2-2; TRBD1 agrees at 10 bases. J lost 1 base, V lost 7 bases, and 9 bases had no gene match. The CDR3 runs to 17 residues. CDR3 in amino acids: CASIDRGRRGNTGELFF. Here the CDR3 DNA reads TGTGCCAGCATTGACAGGGGGCGCCGAGGGAACACCGGGGAGCTGTTTTTT.

At least ten counts were recorded for this clonotype. The V gene is TRBV20-1, the J gene TRBJ2-7; 7 bases align to TRBD2. The germline CDR1 and CDR2 sequences are DFQATT and SNEGSKA (reference sequence). V shed 6 bases, J shed 7 bases, and the junction held 15 bases outside the gene matches. There are 14 residues in the CDR3. CDR3 DNA sequence: TGCAGTGCGGTCCCCCCTCGGGAGGTTGGGGAGCAGTACTTC. Protein: CSAVPPREVGEQYF.

Remarks on this clonotype: This probably arose from a read error, given a far larger clone one base away. The J gene is TRBJ2-1, the V gene TRBV7-2, with 10 bases aligning to TRBD2. The CDR3 totals 17 residues. From germline, CDR1 is SGHTA and CDR2 FQGNSA. CDR3 sequence reads: CASSLVLGLATNNEQLF. The CDR3 region has the DNA TGTGCCAGCAGCTTAGTCTTGGGACTAGCGACCAACAATGAGCAGCTCTTC.

Details on this clonotype: One base away lies a much larger clone, so this may be a sequencing read error. The V call is TRBV7-2, the J call TRBJ2-7; D gene uncertain. The length of the CDR3 is 14 residues. Germline assignment: CDR1 SGHTA and CDR2 FQGNSA. The CDR3 reads CAGSLGFLAYEQYF. The CDR3 coding sequence is TGTGCCGGCAGCTTAGGGTTCCTAGCCTACGAGCAGTACTTC.

The sample holds many counts of this clonotype. The rearrangement joins TRBV9 to TRBJ1-2, with D hard to call. The CDR3 contains 13 residues. CDR1 and CDR2 from the germline V gene are SGDLS and YYNGEE. V lost 2 bases and J lost 2, with 7 bases in between. The chain's CDR3 is CASSVRQNYGYTF. CDR3 in DNA: TGTGCCAGCAGCGTCAGACAAAACTATGGCTACACCTTC.

This clonotype came up many times. V usage is TRBV5-4 and J usage is TRBJ2-1; 11 nucleotides line up with TRBD2. Trimming at V came to 6 bases and at J to 3 bases, leaving 5 bases not matched to a gene. The CDR3 is 15 residues long. Germline V CDR1 and CDR2: SGHNT, YYREEE (reference sequence). In DNA form, the CDR3 reads TGTGCCAGCACCCCGGGACTAGCGGACTACAATGAGCAGTTCTTC. Protein sequence: CASTPGLADYNEQFF.

This clonotype was seen repeatedly, ten times or more. The CDR3 reads CSVEIDSRGISQGAKDTEAFF. The CDR3 nucleotides are TGCAGCGTTGAGATCGATTCAAGGGGAATTTCGCAGGGGGCAAAGGACACTGAAGCTTTCTTT. This chain links TRBV29-1 with TRBJ1-1, with 8 bases matching TRBD1. Trimming at V came to 3 bases and at J to 3 bases, leaving 27 bases not matched to a gene. The germline V gene encodes CDR1 SQVTM and CDR2 ANQGSEA. The CDR3 is made up of 21 amino acids. Looking up the rest from reference TRBV29-1 and TRBJ1-1 gives the full variable domain: SAVISQKPSRDICQRGTSLTIQCQVDSQVTMMFWYRQQPGQSLTLIATANQGSEATYESGFVIDKFPISRPNLTFSTLTVSNMSPEDSSIYLCSVEIDSRGISQGAKDTEAFFGQGTRLTVV.

This clonotype appeared many times. This chain links TRBV30 with TRBJ2-3; D uncertain. This CDR3 has 15 amino acids. V was trimmed by 1 base and J by 0 bases, leaving 11 bases between them. Germline assignment: CDR1 GTSNPN and CDR2 SVGIG (reference sequence). In DNA, the CDR3 is TGTGCCTGGAGTGGGGGTGACGCTAGCACAGATACGCAGTATTTT. Amino acid sequence: CAWSGGDASTDTQYF.

The sample holds many counts of this clonotype. The chain links TRBV10-1 to TRBJ2-1; TRBD1 might be the D (6 bases). The CDR3 sequence is 15 residues long. In germline, CDR1 is WNHNN, CDR2 SYGVQD (reference sequence). V shed 7 bases and J shed 5 bases, with 18 bases lying between them. CDR3 amino acids: CASTKGQGQDNEQFF. The CDR3 DNA reads as TGCGCCAGCACCAAGGGGCAGGGGCAGGACAATGAGCAGTTCTTC.

In this sample, this clonotype turned up many times. The genes are TRBV18 and TRBJ2-5, with D hard to call. Trimming left V 0 bases short and J 4 bases short, with 6 bases between. The CDR3 spans 13 residues. The germline CDR1 and CDR2 sequences are KGHSH and LQKENI. CDR3 in amino acids: CASSPPGSETQYF. DNA of the CDR3: TGTGCCAGCTCACCACCAGGATCAGAGACCCAGTACTTC. Based on the CDR3 plus reference TRBV18 and TRBJ2-5, the full variable domain is NAGVMQNPRHLVRRRGQEARLRCSPMKGHSHVYWYRQLPEEGLKFMVYLQKENIIDESGMPKERFSAEFPKEGPSILRIQQVVRGDSAAYFCASSPPGSETQYFGPGTRLLVL.

Notes on this clonotype: This could be a read error, since a much larger clone is one nucleotide away. The chain recombines TRBV7-2 with TRBJ2-5; D is uncertain. The CDR3 extends over 13 amino acids. CDR1 is SGHTA, CDR2 FQGNSA, per germline. V gave up 4 bases and J gave up 2 bases, with 8 bases separating them. DNA of the CDR3: TGTGCCAGCAGCTCGAGACTGCAAGAGACCCAGTACTTC. Protein sequence: CASSSRLQETQYF.